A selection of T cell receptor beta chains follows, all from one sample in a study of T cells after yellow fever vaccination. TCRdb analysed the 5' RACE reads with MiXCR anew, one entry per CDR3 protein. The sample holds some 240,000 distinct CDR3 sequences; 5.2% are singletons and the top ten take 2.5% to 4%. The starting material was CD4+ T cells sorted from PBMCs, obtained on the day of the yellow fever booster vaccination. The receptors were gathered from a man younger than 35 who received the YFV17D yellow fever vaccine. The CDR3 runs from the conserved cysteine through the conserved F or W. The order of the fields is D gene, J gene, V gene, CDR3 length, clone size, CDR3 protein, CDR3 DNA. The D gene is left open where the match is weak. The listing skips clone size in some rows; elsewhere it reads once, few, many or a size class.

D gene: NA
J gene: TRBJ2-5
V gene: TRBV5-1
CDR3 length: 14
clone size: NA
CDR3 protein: CASSLEGSQETQYF
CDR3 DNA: TGCGCCAGCAGCTTGGAAGGGTCCCAAGAGACCCAGTACTTC

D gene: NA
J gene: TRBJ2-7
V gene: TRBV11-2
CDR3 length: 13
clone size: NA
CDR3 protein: CASSSTRTYEQYF
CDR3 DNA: TGTGCCAGCAGCTCAACTAGAACCTACGAGCAGTACTTC

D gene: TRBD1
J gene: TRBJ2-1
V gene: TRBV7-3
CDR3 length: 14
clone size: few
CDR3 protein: CASSMNRGLNEQFF
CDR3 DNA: TGTGCCAGCAGCATGAACAGGGGATTGAATGAGCAGTTCTTC

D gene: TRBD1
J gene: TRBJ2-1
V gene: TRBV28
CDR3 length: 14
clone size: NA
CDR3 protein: CASSPGQGMGEQFF
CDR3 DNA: TGTGCCAGCAGCCCGGGACAGGGGATGGGGGAGCAGTTCTTC

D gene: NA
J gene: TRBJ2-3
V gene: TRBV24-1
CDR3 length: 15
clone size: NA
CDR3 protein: CATSDPTRSTDTQYF
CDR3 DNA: TGTGCCACCAGTGATCCCACCCGCTCCACAGATACGCAGTATTTT

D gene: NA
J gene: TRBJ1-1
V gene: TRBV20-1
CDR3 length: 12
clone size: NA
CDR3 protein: CSARVKNTEAFF
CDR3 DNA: TGCAGTGCTAGAGTCAAAAACACTGAAGCTTTCTTT

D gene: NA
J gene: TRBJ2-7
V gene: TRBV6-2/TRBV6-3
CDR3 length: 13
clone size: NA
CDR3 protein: CASSYLLAGEQYF
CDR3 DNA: TGTGCCAGCAGTTACCTTTTGGCGGGGGAGCAGTACTTC

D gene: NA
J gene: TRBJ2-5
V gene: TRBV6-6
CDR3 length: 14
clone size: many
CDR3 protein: CASSYSNLIKSQYF
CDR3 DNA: TGTGCCAGCAGTTACTCGAATCTTATTAAGTCCCAGTACTTC

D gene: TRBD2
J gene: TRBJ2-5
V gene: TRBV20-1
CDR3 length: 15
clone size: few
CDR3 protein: CSARKGLAAQETQYF
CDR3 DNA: TGCAGTGCTAGGAAGGGACTAGCGGCTCAAGAGACCCAGTACTTC

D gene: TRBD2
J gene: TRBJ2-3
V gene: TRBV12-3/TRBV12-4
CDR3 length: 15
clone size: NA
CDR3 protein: CASRGSGGATDTQYF
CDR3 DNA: TGTGCCAGCAGGGGTAGCGGGGGAGCCACAGATACGCAGTATTTT

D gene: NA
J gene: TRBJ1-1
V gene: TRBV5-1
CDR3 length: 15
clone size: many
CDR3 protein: CASSLATGRGTEAFF
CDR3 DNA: TGCGCCAGCAGCTTGGCAACCGGGCGGGGGACTGAAGCTTTCTTT

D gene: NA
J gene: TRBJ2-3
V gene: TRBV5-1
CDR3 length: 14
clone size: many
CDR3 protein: CASSIGLPTDTQYF
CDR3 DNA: TGCGCCAGCAGCATCGGACTACCCACAGATACGCAGTATTTT

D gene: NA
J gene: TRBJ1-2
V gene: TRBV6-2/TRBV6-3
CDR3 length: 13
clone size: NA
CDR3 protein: CASRVLRQGGYTF
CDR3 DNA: TGTGCCAGCAGGGTGCTGCGTCAGGGTGGCTACACCTTC

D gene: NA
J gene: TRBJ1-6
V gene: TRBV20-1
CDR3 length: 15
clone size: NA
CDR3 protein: CSARDLGQNNSPLHF
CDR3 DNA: TGCAGTGCTAGAGATTTAGGACAGAATAATTCACCCCTCCACTTT

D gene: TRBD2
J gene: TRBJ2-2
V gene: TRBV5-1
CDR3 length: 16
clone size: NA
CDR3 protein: CASSPASGEVTGELFF
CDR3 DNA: TGCGCCAGCAGCCCGGCCAGCGGGGAGGTCACCGGGGAGCTGTTTTTT

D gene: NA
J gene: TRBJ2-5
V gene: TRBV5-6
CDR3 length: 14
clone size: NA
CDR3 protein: CASSRGTLRETQYF
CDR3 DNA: TGTGCCAGCAGCCGAGGGACTTTAAGAGAGACCCAGTACTTC

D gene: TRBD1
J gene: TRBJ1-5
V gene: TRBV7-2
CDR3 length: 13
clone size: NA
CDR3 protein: CASSLQGEQPQHF
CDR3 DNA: TGTGCCAGCAGCTTGCAGGGGGAACAGCCCCAGCATTTT

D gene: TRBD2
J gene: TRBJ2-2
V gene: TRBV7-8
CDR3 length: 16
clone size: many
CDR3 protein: CASTRLAGENTGELFF
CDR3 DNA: TGTGCCAGCACCAGACTAGCGGGGGAGAACACCGGGGAGCTGTTTTTT

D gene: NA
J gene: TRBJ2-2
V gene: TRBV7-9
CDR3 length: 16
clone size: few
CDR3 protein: CASSLKDFIITGELFF
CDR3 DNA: TGTGCCAGCAGCTTAAAGGATTTTATCATCACCGGGGAGCTGTTTTTT

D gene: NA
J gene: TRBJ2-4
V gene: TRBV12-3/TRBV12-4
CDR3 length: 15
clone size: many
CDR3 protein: CASSFGAGAKNIQYF
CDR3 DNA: NA

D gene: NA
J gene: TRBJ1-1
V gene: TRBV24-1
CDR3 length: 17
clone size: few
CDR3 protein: CATSDSRQAAVNTEAFF
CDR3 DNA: TGTGCCACCAGTGATTCTAGACAGGCGGCGGTTAACACTGAAGCTTTCTTT

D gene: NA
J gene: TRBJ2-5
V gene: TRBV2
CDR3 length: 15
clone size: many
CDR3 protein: CASGLGDIVSGTQYF
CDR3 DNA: TGTGCCAGCGGGCTGGGGGACATCGTTTCTGGGACCCAGTACTTC

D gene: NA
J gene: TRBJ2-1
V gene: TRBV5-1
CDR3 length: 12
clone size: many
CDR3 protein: CASRTGWHEQFF
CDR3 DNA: TGCGCCAGCAGGACAGGTTGGCATGAGCAGTTCTTC

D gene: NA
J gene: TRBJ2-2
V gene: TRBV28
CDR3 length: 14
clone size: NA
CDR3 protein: CASTSGQNTGELFF
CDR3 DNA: NA

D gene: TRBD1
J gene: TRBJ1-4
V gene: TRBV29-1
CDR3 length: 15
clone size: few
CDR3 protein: CSVVGTGGFNEKLFF
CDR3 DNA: TGCAGCGTTGTCGGGACAGGGGGCTTCAATGAAAAACTGTTTTTT

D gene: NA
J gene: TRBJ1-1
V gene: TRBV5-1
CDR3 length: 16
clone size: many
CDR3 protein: CASSKEGELRTTEAFF
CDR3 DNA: TGCGCCAGCAGCAAGGAAGGGGAACTAAGGACCACTGAAGCTTTCTTT

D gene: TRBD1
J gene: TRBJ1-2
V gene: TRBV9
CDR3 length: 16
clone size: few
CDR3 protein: CASSVTDRGFVSGYTF
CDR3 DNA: TGTGCCAGCAGCGTAACCGACAGGGGGTTTGTTAGTGGCTACACCTTC

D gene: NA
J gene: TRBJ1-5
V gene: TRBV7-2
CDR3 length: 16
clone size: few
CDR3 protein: CASSLGETVSNQPQHF
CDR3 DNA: TGTGCCAGCAGCTTAGGGGAGACAGTTAGCAATCAGCCCCAGCATTTT

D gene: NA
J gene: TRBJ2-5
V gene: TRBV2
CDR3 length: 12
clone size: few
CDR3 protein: CASSQEAETQYF
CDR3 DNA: TGTGCCAGCAGCCAGGAGGCGGAGACCCAGTACTTC

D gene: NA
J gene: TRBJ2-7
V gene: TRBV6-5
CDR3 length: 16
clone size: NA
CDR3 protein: CASSRNPGPSSYEQYF
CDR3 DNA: TGTGCCAGCAGTCGGAACCCGGGGCCCAGCTCCTACGAGCAGTACTTC

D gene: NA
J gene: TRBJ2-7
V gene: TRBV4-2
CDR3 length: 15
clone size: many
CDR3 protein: CASSPSLMSSYEQYF
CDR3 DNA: TGTGCCAGCAGCCCTAGCTTAATGTCCTCCTACGAGCAGTACTTC

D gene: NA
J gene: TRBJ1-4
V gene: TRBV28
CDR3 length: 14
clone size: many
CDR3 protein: CAISPEGRDRGLFF
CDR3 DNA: TGTGCCATCTCACCTGAGGGGAGGGACCGAGGACTGTTTTTT

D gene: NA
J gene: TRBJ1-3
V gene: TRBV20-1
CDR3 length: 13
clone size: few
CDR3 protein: CSARVNSGNTIYF
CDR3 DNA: TGCAGTGCTAGAGTAAACTCTGGAAACACCATATATTTT

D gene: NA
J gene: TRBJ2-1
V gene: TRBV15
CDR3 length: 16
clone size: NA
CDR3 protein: CATSRSIGPSYNEQFF
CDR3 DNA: TGTGCCACCAGCAGATCGATAGGGCCATCCTACAATGAGCAGTTCTTC

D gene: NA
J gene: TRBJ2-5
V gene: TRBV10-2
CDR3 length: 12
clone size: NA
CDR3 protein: CASSAGVETQYF
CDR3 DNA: TGCGCCAGCAGTGCGGGGGTAGAGACCCAGTACTTC

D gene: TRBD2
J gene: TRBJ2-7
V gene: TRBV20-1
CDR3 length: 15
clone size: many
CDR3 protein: CSAREGTGGSYEQYF
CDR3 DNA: TGCAGTGCTAGAGAAGGGACGGGGGGCTCCTACGAGCAGTACTTC

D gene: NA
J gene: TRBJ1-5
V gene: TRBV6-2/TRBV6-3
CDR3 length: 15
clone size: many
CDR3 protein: CASSYSMGAGQPQHF
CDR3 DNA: TGTGCCAGCAGTTACTCGATGGGGGCGGGACAGCCCCAGCATTTT

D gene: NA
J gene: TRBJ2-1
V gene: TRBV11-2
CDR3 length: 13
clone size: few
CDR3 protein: CASSFMTYNEQFF
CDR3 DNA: TGTGCCAGCAGCTTCATGACCTACAATGAGCAGTTCTTC

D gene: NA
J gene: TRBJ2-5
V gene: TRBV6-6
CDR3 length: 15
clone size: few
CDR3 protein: CASSLGLQYQETQYF
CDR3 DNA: TGTGCCAGCAGCCTTGGACTGCAGTACCAAGAGACCCAGTACTTC

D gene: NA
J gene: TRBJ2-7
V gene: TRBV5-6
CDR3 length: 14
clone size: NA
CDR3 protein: CASSLVGPKVEQYF
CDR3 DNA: TGTGCCAGCAGCTTGGTGGGCCCTAAAGTCGAGCAGTACTTC

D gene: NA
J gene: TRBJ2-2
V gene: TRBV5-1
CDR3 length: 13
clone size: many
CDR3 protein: CASSPLGTGELFF
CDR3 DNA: TGCGCCAGCAGCCCCTTAGGGACCGGGGAGCTGTTTTTT

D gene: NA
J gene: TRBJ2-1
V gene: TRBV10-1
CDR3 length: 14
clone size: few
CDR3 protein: CASSGQTTYNEQFF
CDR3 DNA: TGCGCCAGCAGTGGACAGACCACCTACAATGAGCAGTTCTTC

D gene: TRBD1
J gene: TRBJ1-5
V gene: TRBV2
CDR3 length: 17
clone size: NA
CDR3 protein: CASSDKADRRDNQPQHF
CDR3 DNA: TGTGCCAGCAGTGATAAAGCGGACAGGCGGGATAATCAGCCCCAGCATTTT

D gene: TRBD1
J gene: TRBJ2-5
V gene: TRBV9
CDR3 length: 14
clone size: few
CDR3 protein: CASSVDWTGETQYF
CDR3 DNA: TGTGCCAGCAGCGTAGATTGGACAGGAGAGACCCAGTACTTC

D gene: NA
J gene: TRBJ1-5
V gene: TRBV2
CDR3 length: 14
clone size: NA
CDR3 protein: CASNPGLSNQPQHF
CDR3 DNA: TGTGCCAGCAACCCGGGTCTTAGCAATCAGCCCCAGCATTTT

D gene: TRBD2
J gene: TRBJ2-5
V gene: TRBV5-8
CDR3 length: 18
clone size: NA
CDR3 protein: CASSQLRGGGGPQETQYF
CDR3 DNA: TGTGCCAGCAGCCAGCTTCGGGGTGGCGGGGGGCCACAAGAGACCCAGTACTTC

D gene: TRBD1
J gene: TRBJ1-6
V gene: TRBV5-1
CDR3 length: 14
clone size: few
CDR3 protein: CASRTGQVDSPLHF
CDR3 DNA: TGCGCCAGCAGGACGGGACAGGTTGATTCACCCCTCCACTTT

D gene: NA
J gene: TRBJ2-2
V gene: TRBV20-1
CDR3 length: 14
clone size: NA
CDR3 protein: CSARGQPNTGELFF
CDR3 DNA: TGCAGTGCTAGAGGGCAGCCTAACACCGGGGAGCTGTTTTTT

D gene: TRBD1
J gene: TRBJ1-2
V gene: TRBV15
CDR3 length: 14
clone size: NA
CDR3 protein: CATSSWDRVYGYTF
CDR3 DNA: TGTGCCACCAGCAGCTGGGACAGGGTATATGGCTACACCTTC

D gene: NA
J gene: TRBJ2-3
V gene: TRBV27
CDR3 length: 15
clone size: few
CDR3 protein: CASSFGPGNTDTQYF
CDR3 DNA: TGTGCCAGCAGTTTCGGTCCAGGGAACACAGATACGCAGTATTTT

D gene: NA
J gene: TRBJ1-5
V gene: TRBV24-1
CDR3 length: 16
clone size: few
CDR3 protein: CATSDLLQDWDQPQHF
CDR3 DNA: TGTGCCACCAGTGATTTGTTGCAGGATTGGGATCAGCCCCAGCATTTT

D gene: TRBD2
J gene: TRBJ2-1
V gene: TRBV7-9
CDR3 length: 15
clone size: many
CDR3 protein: CASSFDGGSYNEQFF
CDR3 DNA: TGTGCCAGCAGCTTCGACGGGGGGTCGTACAATGAGCAGTTCTTC

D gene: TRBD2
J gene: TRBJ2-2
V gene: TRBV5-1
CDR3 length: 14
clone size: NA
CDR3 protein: CASRKTSGPGELFF
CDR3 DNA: TGCGCCAGCAGGAAAACTAGCGGCCCCGGGGAGCTGTTTTTT

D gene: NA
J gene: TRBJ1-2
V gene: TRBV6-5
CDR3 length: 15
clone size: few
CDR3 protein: CASCSSGEGHIGYTF
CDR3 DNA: TGTGCCAGCTGTAGTTCGGGAGAGGGGCACATTGGCTACACCTTC

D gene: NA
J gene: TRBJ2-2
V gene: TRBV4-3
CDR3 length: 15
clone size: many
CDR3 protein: CASSQGGGFTGELFF
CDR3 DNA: TGCGCCAGCAGCCAAGGCGGTGGCTTCACCGGGGAGCTGTTTTTT

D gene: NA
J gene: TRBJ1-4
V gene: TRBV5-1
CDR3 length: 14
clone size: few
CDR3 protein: CASGTGLIGEKLFF
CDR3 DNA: TGCGCCAGCGGAACAGGGTTAATCGGTGAAAAACTGTTTTTT

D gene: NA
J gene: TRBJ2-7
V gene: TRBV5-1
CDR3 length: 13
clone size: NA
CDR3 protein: CASSSVISYEQYF
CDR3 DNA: TGCGCCAGCAGCTCGGTTATATCCTACGAGCAGTACTTC

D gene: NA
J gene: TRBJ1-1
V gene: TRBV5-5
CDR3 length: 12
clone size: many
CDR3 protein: CASSPTQTEAFF
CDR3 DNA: TGTGCCAGCAGCCCCACCCAGACTGAAGCTTTCTTT

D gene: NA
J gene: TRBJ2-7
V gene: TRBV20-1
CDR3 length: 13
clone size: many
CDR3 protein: CSATLGRDVEQYF
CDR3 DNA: TGCAGTGCCACGTTGGGCAGGGATGTTGAGCAGTACTTC

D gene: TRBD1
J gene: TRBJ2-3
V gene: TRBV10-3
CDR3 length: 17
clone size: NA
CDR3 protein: CAIKTGQGSTSTDTQYF
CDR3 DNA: TGTGCCATCAAAACGGGACAGGGATCTACTAGCACAGATACGCAGTATTTT